A selection of T cell receptor beta chains follows, all from one sample in a study of OX40 agonist ivuxolimab in advanced cancers. Repertoires were generated with immunoSEQ multiplex PCR, while TCRdb's copy carries only in-frame clones and drops some. Among tens of thousands of clones listed, about 86% were seen once. Sequenced material: CD4+ or CD8+ T cells sorted from blood, taken in a trial of the OX40 agonist ivuxolimab. The receptors here all came from an adult with an advanced solid tumor such as melanoma, head and neck, liver or kidney cancer. Both conserved end residues are part of each CDR3. Each record gives: J gene, clone size, V gene, CDR3 protein. Not every row has a clone size; where given, it reads once, few, many or a size class.

J: TRBJ1-1
size: -
V: TRBV6-6
CDR3: CASSYSGGTTTEAFF

J: TRBJ1-4
size: -
V: TRBV29-1
CDR3: CSVWGFNEKLFF

J: TRBJ1-4
size: -
V: TRBV25-1
CDR3: CASSEFRAGKATNEKLFF

J: TRBJ2-4
size: -
V: TRBV19
CDR3: CASSGGTSGNNIQYF

J: TRBJ1-1
size: -
V: TRBV29-1
CDR3: CSVVGSLGTEAFF

J: TRBJ2-6
size: -
V: TRBV14
CDR3: CASSQSSGANVLTF

J: TRBJ2-1
size: -
V: TRBV7-9
CDR3: CASSLANLPRQGFYNEQFF

J: TRBJ1-1
size: few
V: TRBV18
CDR3: CASSPLQGGEAFF

J: TRBJ1-2
size: -
V: TRBV7-2
CDR3: CASSSGRTGIGYTF

J: TRBJ1-1
size: -
V: TRBV19
CDR3: CASSNLGTGHTEAFF

J: TRBJ2-7
size: -
V: TRBV10-1
CDR3: CASSAVRESTYEQYF

J: TRBJ2-1
size: -
V: TRBV18
CDR3: CASFRDMGVPSDEQFF

J: TRBJ2-7
size: -
V: TRBV5-4
CDR3: CASSPEGTSGPYEQYF

J: TRBJ2-7
size: -
V: TRBV6-6
CDR3: CASSYGQGAYEQYF

J: TRBJ2-1
size: once
V: TRBV7-9
CDR3: CASSSRTSGTLGNEQFF

J: TRBJ1-1
size: -
V: TRBV6-6
CDR3: CASRFRGQNTEAFF

J: TRBJ2-3
size: -
V: TRBV29-1
CDR3: CSVEKGADTQYF

J: TRBJ2-1
size: few
V: TRBV6-5
CDR3: CASSFTAGPYNEQFF

J: TRBJ1-1
size: -
V: TRBV14
CDR3: CASSSQALTEAFF

J: TRBJ1-1
size: -
V: TRBV5-1
CDR3: CASSLSTGAPTEAFF

J: TRBJ1-2
size: -
V: TRBV19
CDR3: CASSVRTTNYGYTF

J: TRBJ2-2
size: -
V: TRBV9
CDR3: CASSPTGGVNTGELFF

J: TRBJ2-3
size: -
V: TRBV7-6
CDR3: CASSLPSGVNTQYF

J: TRBJ1-2
size: -
V: TRBV6-5
CDR3: CASSYSREIGIYGYTF

J: TRBJ1-6
size: -
V: TRBV9
CDR3: CASSSVALGSPLHF

J: TRBJ2-7
size: -
V: TRBV11-2
CDR3: CASSIAGTSGNHEQYF

J: TRBJ1-2
size: -
V: TRBV4-2
CDR3: CASSQDARAAF

J: TRBJ2-7
size: -
V: TRBV9
CDR3: CASSGGGGYGEQYF

J: TRBJ2-1
size: -
V: TRBV18
CDR3: CASSPEDRRSYNEQFF

J: TRBJ2-7
size: -
V: TRBV29-1
CDR3: CSVAQSSYEQYF

J: TRBJ2-5
size: -
V: TRBV5-1
CDR3: CASRGGSQETQYF

J: -
size: -
V: TRBV11-2
CDR3: CASSSRGGQGRLGGYEQYF

J: TRBJ1-2
size: few
V: TRBV6-5
CDR3: CASAGWLGPGYTF

J: TRBJ2-7
size: -
V: TRBV11-2
CDR3: CASSLGSRGDNEQYF

J: TRBJ2-1
size: -
V: TRBV7-2
CDR3: CASSLDRYNEQFF

J: TRBJ1-4
size: -
V: TRBV27
CDR3: CASSLGPQPTNEKLFF

J: TRBJ1-6
size: -
V: TRBV7-3
CDR3: CASSLGNSYNSPLHF

J: TRBJ2-7
size: -
V: TRBV6-5
CDR3: CASSYSGQGNYEQYF

J: TRBJ1-2
size: -
V: TRBV7-9
CDR3: CASSLVGEGPVGYTF

J: TRBJ2-4
size: -
V: TRBV7-2
CDR3: CASSLAQVEVAKNIQYF

J: TRBJ2-5
size: -
V: TRBV12-5
CDR3: CASGLRLAGVNQETQYF

J: TRBJ2-7
size: -
V: TRBV6-5
CDR3: CASSFDRGQEYF

J: TRBJ2-7
size: -
V: TRBV19
CDR3: CASREAGSYEQYF

J: TRBJ1-4
size: -
V: TRBV6-1
CDR3: CASSELGQSNEKLFF

J: TRBJ1-3
size: -
V: TRBV6-1
CDR3: CASSVTGNLYGNTIYF

J: TRBJ2-7
size: once
V: TRBV9
CDR3: CASSAEGKQYF

J: TRBJ2-7
size: -
V: TRBV11-3
CDR3: CASSPGTSGSWGEQYF

J: TRBJ1-5
size: -
V: TRBV19
CDR3: CASRGDPRNQPQHF

J: -
size: -
V: TRBV20-1
CDR3: CSAPKGSEQYF

J: TRBJ1-6
size: once
V: TRBV7-2
CDR3: CASSQTPGVRSPLHF